This TCR beta chain comes out of a study of identical twins. TCRdb passed the 5' RACE reads through MiXCR, listing each CDR3 protein once. The sample has roughly 540,000 distinct CDR3 sequences; about 20% are singletons. The CDR3 covers 15 residues. Germline V gene sequence: CDR1 SGHAT, CDR2 FQNNGV. V was shortened by 1 base and J by 4 bases, with 11 bases between the two germline ends. A further study also used this sample, focusing on T cells expressing NK-cell markers.

V usage is TRBV11-2 and J usage is TRBJ2-1, with TRBD2 as a possible D gene (6 bases). The sample comprised CD4+ T cells sorted from blood. This clonotype was sampled from a woman in her late teens or twenties in good health. The CDR3 region has the DNA TGTGCCAGCAGCTTAGGGCGGGGAGAGTACAATGAGCAGTTCTTC. Its protein is CASSLGRGEYNEQFF.